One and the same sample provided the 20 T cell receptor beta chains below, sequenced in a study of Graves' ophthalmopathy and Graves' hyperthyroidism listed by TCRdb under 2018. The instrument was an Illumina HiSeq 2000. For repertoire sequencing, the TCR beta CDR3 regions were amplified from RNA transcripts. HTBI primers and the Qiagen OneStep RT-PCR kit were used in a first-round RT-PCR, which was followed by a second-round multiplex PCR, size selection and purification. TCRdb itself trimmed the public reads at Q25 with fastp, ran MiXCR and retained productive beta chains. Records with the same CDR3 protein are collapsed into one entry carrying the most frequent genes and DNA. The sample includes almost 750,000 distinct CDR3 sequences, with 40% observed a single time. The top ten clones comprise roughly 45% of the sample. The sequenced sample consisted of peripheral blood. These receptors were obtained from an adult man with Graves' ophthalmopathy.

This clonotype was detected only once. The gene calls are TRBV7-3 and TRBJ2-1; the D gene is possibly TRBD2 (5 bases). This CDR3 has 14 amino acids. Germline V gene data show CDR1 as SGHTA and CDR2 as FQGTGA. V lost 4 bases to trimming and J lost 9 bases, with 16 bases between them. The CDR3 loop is CASSYSGRESEQFF. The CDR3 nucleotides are TGTGCCAGCAGCTACAGTGGACGGGAAAGTGAGCAGTTCTTC.

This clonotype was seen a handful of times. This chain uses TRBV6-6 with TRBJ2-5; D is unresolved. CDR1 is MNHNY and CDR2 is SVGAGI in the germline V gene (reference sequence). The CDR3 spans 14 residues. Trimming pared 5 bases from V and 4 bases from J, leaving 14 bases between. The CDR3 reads CASSEFGNPETQYF. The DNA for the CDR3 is TGTGCCAGCAGTGAATTCGGAAACCCAGAGACCCAGTACTTC.

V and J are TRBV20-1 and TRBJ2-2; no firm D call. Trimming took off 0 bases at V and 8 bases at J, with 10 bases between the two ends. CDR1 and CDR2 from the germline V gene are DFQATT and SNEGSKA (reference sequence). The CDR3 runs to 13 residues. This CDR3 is CSARERIQGELFF. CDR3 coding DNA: TGCAGTGCTAGAGAAAGGATACAGGGGGAGCTGTTTTTT.

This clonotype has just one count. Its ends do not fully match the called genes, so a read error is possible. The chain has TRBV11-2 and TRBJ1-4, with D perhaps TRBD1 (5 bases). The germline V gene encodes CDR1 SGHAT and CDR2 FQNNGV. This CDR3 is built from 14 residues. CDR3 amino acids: CASSLGWGDEKLFF. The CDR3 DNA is TGTGCCAGCAGTTTAGGTTGGGGGGATGAAAAACTGTTTTTT.

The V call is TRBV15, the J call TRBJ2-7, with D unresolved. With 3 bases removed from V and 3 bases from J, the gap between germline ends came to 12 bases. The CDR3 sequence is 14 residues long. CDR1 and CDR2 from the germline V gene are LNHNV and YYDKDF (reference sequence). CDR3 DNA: TGTGCCACCAGCAGTGATCAGGTCCACTACGAGCAGTACTTC. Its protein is CATSSDQVHYEQYF.

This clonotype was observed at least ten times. The CDR3 nucleotides read TGTGCCACCAGCAGAGGAGAGGGGGCTATTGGAGAGACCCAGTACTTC. Residues: CATSRGEGAIGETQYF. This chain joins TRBV15 and TRBJ2-5; 7 nucleotides line up with TRBD1. Germline CDR1 LNHNV, CDR2 YYDKDF (reference sequence). The length of the CDR3 is 16 residues. V lost 1 base, J lost 4 bases, and 9 bases stayed unmatched.

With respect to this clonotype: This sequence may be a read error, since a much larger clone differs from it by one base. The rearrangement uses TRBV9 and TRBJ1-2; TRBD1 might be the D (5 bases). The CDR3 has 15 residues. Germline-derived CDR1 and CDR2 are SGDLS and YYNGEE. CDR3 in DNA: TGTGCCGGCAGCGCCGGGACGTCAATGGTCTCTGGCTACACCTTC. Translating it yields CAGSAGTSMVSGYTF. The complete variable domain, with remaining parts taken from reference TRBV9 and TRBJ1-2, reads DSGVTQTPKHLITATGQRVTLRCSPRSGDLSVYWYQQSLDQGLQFLIQYYNGEERAKGNILERFSAQQFPDLHSELNLSSLELGDSALYFCAGSAGTSMVSGYTFGSGTRLTVV.

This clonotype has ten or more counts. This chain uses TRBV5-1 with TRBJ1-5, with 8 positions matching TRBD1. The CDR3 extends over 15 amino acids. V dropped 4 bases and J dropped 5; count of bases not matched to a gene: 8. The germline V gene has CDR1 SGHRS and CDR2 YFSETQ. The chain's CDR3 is CASSPTGGSHQPQHF. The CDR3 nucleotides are TGCGCCAGCAGCCCTACAGGGGGTTCGCATCAGCCCCAGCATTTT.

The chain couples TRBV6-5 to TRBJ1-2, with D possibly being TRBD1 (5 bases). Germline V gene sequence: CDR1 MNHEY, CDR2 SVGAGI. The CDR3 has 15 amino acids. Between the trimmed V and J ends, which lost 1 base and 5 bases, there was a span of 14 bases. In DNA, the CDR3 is TGTGCCAGCAGTTACTTGACAGAGGATCGGTATGGCTACACCTTC. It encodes CASSYLTEDRYGYTF.

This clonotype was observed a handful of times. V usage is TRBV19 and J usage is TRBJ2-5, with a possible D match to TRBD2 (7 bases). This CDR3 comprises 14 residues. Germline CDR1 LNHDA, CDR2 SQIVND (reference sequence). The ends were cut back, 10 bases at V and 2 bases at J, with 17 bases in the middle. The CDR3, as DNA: TGTGCCACCACCCGAGGGGGGGCGCAAGAGACCCAGTACTTC. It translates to CATTRGGAQETQYF.

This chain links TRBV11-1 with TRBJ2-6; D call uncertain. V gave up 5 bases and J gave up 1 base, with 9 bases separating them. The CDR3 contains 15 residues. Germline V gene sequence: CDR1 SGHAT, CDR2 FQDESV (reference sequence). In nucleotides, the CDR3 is TGTGCCAGCAGCAACTGGGTTTCTGGGGCCAACGTCCTGACTTTC. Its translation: CASSNWVSGANVLTF.

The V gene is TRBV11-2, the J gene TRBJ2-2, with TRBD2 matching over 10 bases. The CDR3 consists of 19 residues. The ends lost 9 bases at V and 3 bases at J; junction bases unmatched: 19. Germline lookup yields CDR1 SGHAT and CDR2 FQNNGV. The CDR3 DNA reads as TGTGCCAGTAGTACAAAACCGCTCCTAGCGGGGGTTGACACCGGGGAGCTGTTTTTT. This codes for CASSTKPLLAGVDTGELFF. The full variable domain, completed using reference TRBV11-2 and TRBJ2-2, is EAGVAQSPRYKIIEKRQSVAFWCNPISGHATLYWYQQILGQGPKLLIQFQNNGVVDDSQLPKDRFSAERLKGVDSTLKIQPAKLEDSAVYLCASSTKPLLAGVDTGELFFGEGSRLTVL.

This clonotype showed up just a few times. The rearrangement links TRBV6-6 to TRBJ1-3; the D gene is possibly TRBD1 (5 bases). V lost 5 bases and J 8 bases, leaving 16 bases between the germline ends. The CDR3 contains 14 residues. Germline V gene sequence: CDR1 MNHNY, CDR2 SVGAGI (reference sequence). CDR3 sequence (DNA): TGTGCCAGCAGTGAACGTGGCAGGGCGGACACCATATATTTT. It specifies CASSERGRADTIYF.

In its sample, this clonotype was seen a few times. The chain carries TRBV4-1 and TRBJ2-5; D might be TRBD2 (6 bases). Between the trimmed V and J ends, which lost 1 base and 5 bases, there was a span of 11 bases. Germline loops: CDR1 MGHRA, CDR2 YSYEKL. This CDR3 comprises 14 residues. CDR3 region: CASSQANSGETQYF. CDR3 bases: TGCGCCAGCAGCCAAGCTAATAGCGGCGAGACCCAGTACTTC.

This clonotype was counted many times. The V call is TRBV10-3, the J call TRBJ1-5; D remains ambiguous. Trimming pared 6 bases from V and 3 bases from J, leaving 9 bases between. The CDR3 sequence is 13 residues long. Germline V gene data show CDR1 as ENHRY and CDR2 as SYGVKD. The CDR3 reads CAIRGSNNQPQHF. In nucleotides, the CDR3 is TGTGCCATCAGGGGTTCTAACAATCAGCCCCAGCATTTT.

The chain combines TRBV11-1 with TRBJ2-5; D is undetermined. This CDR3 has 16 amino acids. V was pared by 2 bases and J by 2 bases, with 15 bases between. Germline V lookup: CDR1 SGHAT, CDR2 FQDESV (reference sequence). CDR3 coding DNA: TGTGCCAGCAGCTTAACCCTCACCCGGCCTCAAGAGACCCAGTACTTC. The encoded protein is CASSLTLTRPQETQYF.

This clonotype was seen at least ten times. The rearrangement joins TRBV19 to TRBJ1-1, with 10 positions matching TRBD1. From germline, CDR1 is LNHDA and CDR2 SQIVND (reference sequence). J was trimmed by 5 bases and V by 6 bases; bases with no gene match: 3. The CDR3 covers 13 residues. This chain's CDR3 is CASRDRGLTEAFF. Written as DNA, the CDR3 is TGTGCCAGTAGAGACAGGGGGCTGACTGAAGCTTTCTTT.

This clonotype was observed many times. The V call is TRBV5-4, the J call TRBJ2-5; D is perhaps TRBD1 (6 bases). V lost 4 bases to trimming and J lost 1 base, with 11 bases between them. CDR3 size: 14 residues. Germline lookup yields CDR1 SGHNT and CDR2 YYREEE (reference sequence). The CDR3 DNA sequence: TGTGCCAGCAGCCCGGGACAACTCCAAGAGACCCAGTACTTC. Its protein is CASSPGQLQETQYF.

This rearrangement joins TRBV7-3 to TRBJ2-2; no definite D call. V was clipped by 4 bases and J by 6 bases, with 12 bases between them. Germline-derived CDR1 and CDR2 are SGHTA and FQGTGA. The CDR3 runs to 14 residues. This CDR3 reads CASSSASSAGELFF. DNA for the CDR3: TGTGCCAGCAGCTCCGCCTCTAGTGCCGGGGAGCTGTTTTTT.

CDR3 residues: CASSLRLAGGGTQYF. CDR3 bases: TGTGCCAGCAGCTTAAGACTAGCGGGAGGGGGTACGCAGTATTTT. This chain links TRBV11-2 with TRBJ2-3; 14 bases agree with TRBD2. V dropped 2 bases and J dropped 8; count of bases not matched to a gene: 3. CDR3 length equals 15 residues. CDR1 is SGHAT and CDR2 is FQNNGV in the germline V gene.